Listed here are 13 T cell receptor beta chains from one sample, sequenced in a study of a mutant IDH1 vaccine in newly diagnosed glioma. Time point given: week 47, end of study. Doses consisted of 300 ug of mutant IDH1 20-mer peptide each, paired with topical imiquimod. Some clones are missing from TCRdb's copy, which holds only in-frame ones; the method was immunoSEQ multiplex PCR. The sample shows roughly 13,000 clones, roughly 72% of them seen only once. Antigens of these TCRs are unknown. This specimen consisted of PBMCs, obtained from a glioma patient whose treatment included an IDH1 peptide vaccine. The origin of the receptors is a woman aged 40 to 50 with glioma.

V usage is TRBV9 and J usage is TRBJ1-5; D not certain. The V gene's germline CDR1 is SGDLS and CDR2 YYNGEE. V lost 0 bases and J lost 0, with 7 bases in between. The CDR3 totals 15 residues. The CDR3 region has the DNA TGTGCCAGCAGCGTAGGGACGGCTAGCAATCAGCCCCAGCATTTT. Residues: CASSVGTASNQPQHF.

This chain connects TRBV6-1 to TRBJ2-7, with D perhaps given as TRBD1 or TRBD2 (5 bases each). V gave up 10 bases and J gave up 2 bases, with 18 bases separating them. Looked up from germline, CDR1 is MNHNS and CDR2 is SASEGT. This CDR3 has 14 amino acids. The chain's CDR3 is CATVGVNYAYEQYF. The CDR3 DNA sequence: TGTGCCACCGTGGGGGTAAATTATGCCTACGAGCAGTACTTC.

V usage is TRBV5-4 and J usage is TRBJ1-4; D is possibly TRBD1 (5 bases). The germline gives CDR1 SGHNT, CDR2 YYREEE (reference sequence). Trimming took off 4 bases at V and 5 bases at J, with 18 bases between the two ends. The CDR3 covers 16 residues. The CDR3 bases are TGTGCCAGCAGCCTCGGTGGGACGGCCGGCAATGAAAAACTGTTTTTT. Amino acids: CASSLGGTAGNEKLFF.

The count of this clone is one. The chain employs TRBV11-2 and TRBJ1-4; D ambiguous. The V gene's germline CDR1 is SGHAT and CDR2 FQNNGV. The CDR3 spans 15 residues. V dropped 0 bases and J dropped 4 bases, with 9 bases sitting between them. CDR3 protein: CASSLDLGYNEKLFF. The CDR3 bases are TGTGCCAGCAGCTTAGATTTAGGGTATAATGAAAAACTGTTTTTT.

The genes are TRBV5-6 and TRBJ1-5; no clear D gene. This CDR3 comprises 14 residues. CDR1 is SGHDT and CDR2 is YYEEEE in the germline V gene. Trimming removed 0 bases from V and 3 bases from J, with 7 bases in between. In DNA form, the CDR3 reads TGTGCCAGCAGCTTGGCCGGTCACAATCAGCCCCAGCATTTT. Amino acid sequence: CASSLAGHNQPQHF.

The V and J genes are TRBV28 and TRBJ2-3, with D possibly TRBD1 on 5 matching bases. The CDR3 is made up of 12 amino acids. Germline CDR1 MDHEN, CDR2 SYDVKM. The V end was cut by 4 bases, the J end by 5 bases, with 7 bases between. CDR3 sequence reads: CASSSRGDTQYF. In DNA, the CDR3 is TGTGCCAGCAGTTCTAGGGGAGATACGCAGTATTTT.

V is TRBV13 and J is TRBJ2-7, with TRBD2 matching 7 bases. There are 15 residues in the CDR3. Germline assignment: CDR1 PRHDT and CDR2 FYEKMQ (reference sequence). J was trimmed by 0 bases and V by 0 bases; bases with no gene match: 2. CDR3 sequence: CASSLGRGSSYEQYF. The CDR3 DNA is TGTGCCAGCAGCTTAGGGCGGGGGAGCTCCTACGAGCAGTACTTC. The variable domain in full, with the rest retrieved from reference TRBV13 and TRBJ2-7, is AAGVIQSPRHLIKEKRETATLKCYPIPRHDTVYWYQQGPGQDPQFLISFYEKMQSDKGSIPDRFSAQQFSDYHSELNMSSLELGDSALYFCASSLGRGSSYEQYFGPGTRLTVT.

In this sample, this clone turned up once. The chain carries TRBV28 and TRBJ1-3; 12 bases align to TRBD1. This CDR3 contains 15 residues. Germline V gives CDR1 MDHEN, CDR2 SYDVKM. The V and J ends lost 6 bases and 8 bases, in that order; junction bases with no gene match: 8. The CDR3 protein is CASRPGTGGPHTIYF. CDR3 nucleotides: TGTGCCAGCAGACCCGGGACAGGGGGCCCTCACACCATATATTTT.

This rearrangement joins TRBV7-8 to TRBJ1-1; D is uncertain. Germline values: CDR1 SGHVS, CDR2 FQNEAQ. The ends were cut back, 7 bases at V and 5 bases at J, with 11 bases in the middle. This CDR3 comprises 12 residues. The CDR3, as DNA: TGTGCCAGCACCCGCGGGGTTACTGAAGCTTTCTTT. Protein: CASTRGVTEAFF.

The rearrangement joins TRBV9 to TRBJ2-6; no definite D call. Trimming cost V 4 bases and J 0 bases, with 14 bases left between them. The germline CDR1 and CDR2 sequences are SGDLS and YYNGEE. There are 17 residues in the CDR3. This CDR3 reads CASSTKTAYSGANVLTF. CDR3 nucleotides: TGTGCCAGCAGCACCAAGACGGCTTACTCTGGGGCCAACGTCCTGACTTTC.

The genes are TRBV14 and TRBJ1-1; no firm D call. This CDR3 comprises 17 residues. Germline CDR1 is SGHDN and CDR2 is FVKESK. The V gene lost 0 bases and the J gene lost 1 base, with 15 bases spanning the gap. CDR3 sequence (DNA): TGTGCCAGCAGCCAAGACAGCCAAATCTTAGGGAACACTGAAGCTTTCTTT. This translates into CASSQDSQILGNTEAFF.

V gene TRBV2 combines with J gene TRBJ2-2; D may be TRBD1 (6 bases). The ends were cut back, 3 bases at V and 7 bases at J, with 15 bases in the middle. This CDR3 contains 15 residues. CDR1 and CDR2 from the germline V gene are SNHLY and FYNNEI. Here the CDR3 reads CASSEHTQGIGELFF. CDR3 nucleotides: TGTGCCAGCAGTGAGCACACACAGGGAATCGGGGAGCTGTTTTTT.

This clone was observed once. The V call is TRBV7-2, the J call TRBJ1-1; possible D gene TRBD1, 6 bases. This CDR3 is 14 amino acids long. Per germline, CDR1 SGHTA and CDR2 FQGNSA. V was pared by 0 bases and J by 4 bases, with 9 bases between. The CDR3 protein is CASSLATGTTEAFF. For the CDR3, the DNA is TGTGCCAGCAGCTTAGCTACAGGGACCACTGAAGCTTTCTTT.